These 27 T cell receptor beta chains were sequenced from one sample in a study of CD8+ T cells in alopecia areata. Once RNA had been extracted, it was reverse transcribed into cDNA to act as the sequencing template. Assay used: immunoSEQ multiplex PCR; TCRdb lists only in-frame clones, some missing. The data show some 150,000 clones, with less than 65% seen just once and roughly 19% held by the top ten. The sequencing used CD8+ T cells sorted from blood, collected at week 0. These receptors were collected from a human donor with alopecia areata.

This clone turned up a few times. In DNA form, the CDR3 reads TGCAGTGCGAGGGGGTACAATGAGCAGTTCTTC. Its protein product is CSARGYNEQFF. The J gene is TRBJ2-1, the V gene TRBV20-1; D might be TRBD1 (6 bases). Per the germline V gene, CDR1 is DFQATT and CDR2 is SNEGSKA (reference sequence). CDR3 size: 11 residues. The V end was cut by 6 bases, the J end by 4 bases, with 7 bases between.

The rearrangement links TRBV28 to TRBJ2-7; D gene ambiguous. The germline V and J ends were trimmed by 3 bases and 0 bases, with 0 bases remaining between them. Germline values: CDR1 MDHEN, CDR2 SYDVKM. The CDR3 loop spans 11 amino acids. DNA for the CDR3: TGTGCCAGCAGTTTCTCCTACGAGCAGTACTTC. It specifies CASSFSYEQYF.

This clone was counted between two and nine times. The chain links TRBV29-1 to TRBJ1-2, with 9 positions matching TRBD1. Trimming at V came to 7 bases and at J to 7 bases, leaving 10 bases not matched to a gene. CDR3 length equals 13 residues. CDR1 and CDR2 from the germline V gene are SQVTM and ANQGSEA. The CDR3: CSARSGTGFGYTF. The DNA of the CDR3 is TGCAGCGCAAGATCCGGGACAGGGTTTGGCTACACCTTC.

The chain links TRBV5-1 to TRBJ2-1, with 9 bases lining up with TRBD1. V lost 3 bases and J lost 8; bases outside the gene matches: 6. CDR3 length: 14 residues. The germline gives CDR1 SGHRS, CDR2 YFSETQ. In DNA, the CDR3 is TGCGCCAGCAGCTGGGGGACAGGGCGGGATGAGCAGTTCTTC. This codes for CASSWGTGRDEQFF.

The CDR3 sequence is CASSIGLSSYNEQFF. In nucleotides, the CDR3 is TGTGCCAGTAGTATTGGGTTGAGCTCCTACAATGAGCAGTTCTTC. The gene calls are TRBV19 and TRBJ2-1, with no clear D. V lost 3 bases and J 0 bases, leaving 9 bases between the germline ends. CDR3 length: 15 amino acids. Germline V CDR1 and CDR2: LNHDA, SQIVND (reference sequence).

The CDR3, as DNA: TGCGCCAGCAGCCAAGACCGGGACAGTGAAGCTTTCTTT. This sequence encodes CASSQDRDSEAFF. The V call is TRBV4-3, the J call TRBJ1-1, with 7 bases lining up with TRBD1. This CDR3 region has 13 residues. Germline values: CDR1 LGHNA, CDR2 YSLEER. The trim removed 0 bases at V and 7 bases at J, leaving 2 bases unmatched.

The V and J genes are TRBV4-3 and TRBJ1-2; TRBD1 might be the D (6 bases). Germline values: CDR1 LGHNA, CDR2 YSLEER. CDR3 length: 14 residues. Trimming took off 0 bases at V and 4 bases at J, with 9 bases between the two ends. The CDR3 DNA sequence: TGCGCCAGCAGCCAAGACAGGGGATCCTATGGCTACACCTTC. Translated: CASSQDRGSYGYTF.

This clone was observed a handful of times. The chain has TRBV6-6 and TRBJ1-5, with 7 bases lining up with TRBD1. Trimming cost V 6 bases and J 0 bases; bases outside gene matches: 5. Germline loops: CDR1 MNHNY, CDR2 SVGAGI (reference sequence). The CDR3 spans 15 residues. CDR3 amino acids: CASSGTAHSNQPQHF. The CDR3 DNA follows: TGTGCCAGCAGCGGGACAGCGCATAGCAATCAGCCCCAGCATTTT.

This sequence joins TRBV7-9 and TRBJ2-6, with D perhaps matching TRBD2 (6 bases). The CDR3 runs 19 residues. The germline CDR1 and CDR2 sequences are SEHNR and FQNEAQ (reference sequence). Trimming cost V 5 bases and J 2 bases, with 22 bases left between them. In DNA, the CDR3 is TGTGCCAGCAGCCCCGCGGGGTATAGCTTTTCGACTGGGGCCAACGTCCTGACTTTC. Translation: CASSPAGYSFSTGANVLTF.

V is TRBV10-3 and J is TRBJ2-3; 13 nucleotides align to TRBD2. The CDR3 totals 19 residues. The ends lost 9 bases at V and 1 base at J; junction bases unmatched: 16. Germline CDR1 is ENHRY and CDR2 is SYGVKD. DNA of the CDR3: TGTGCCATGCCCCCGACTGGAACTAGCGGGGGGGCTGGCACAGATACGCAGTATTTT. Translating gives CAMPPTGTSGGAGTDTQYF.

The chain has TRBV4-1 and TRBJ2-7; TRBD1 agrees at 8 bases. Germline V gene data show CDR1 as MGHRA and CDR2 as YSYEKL. This CDR3 region has 15 residues. With V trimmed by 8 bases and J by 3 bases, 12 bases remained unmatched. CDR3 loop: CASRSLDRVGYEQYF. The CDR3 DNA is TGCGCCAGCCGGAGCTTGGACAGGGTGGGCTACGAGCAGTACTTC.

The CDR3, as DNA: TGTGCCTGGAGTGTAGGAGCGGGGAAGATCTCCTACGAGCAGTACTTC. This codes for CAWSVGAGKISYEQYF. The chain links TRBV30 to TRBJ2-7; 7 bases agree with TRBD2. Trimming at V came to 0 bases and at J to 0 bases, leaving 8 bases not matched to a gene. Germline-derived CDR1 and CDR2 are GTSNPN and SVGIG (reference sequence). The CDR3 is 16 amino acids.

The V call is TRBV15, the J call TRBJ1-4; D perhaps matches TRBD1 (5 bases). The CDR3 runs 17 residues. The germline CDR1 and CDR2 sequences are LNHNV and YYDKDF (reference sequence). The germline V and J ends were trimmed by 1 base and 0 bases, with 12 bases remaining between them. CDR3 protein: CATSRVGVGATNEKLFF. CDR3 in DNA: TGTGCCACCAGCAGAGTTGGGGTGGGGGCAACTAATGAAAAACTGTTTTTT.

The genes are TRBV4-2 and TRBJ2-5; 10 bases are a match to TRBD1. The V and J ends lost 0 bases and 5 bases, in that order; junction bases with no gene match: 0. Germline assignment: CDR1 LGHNA and CDR2 YNFKEQ. The CDR3 runs 14 residues. The CDR3 spells CASSQETGGETQYF. CDR3 sequence (DNA): TGTGCCAGCAGCCAAGAGACAGGGGGCGAGACCCAGTACTTC.

V is TRBV29-1 and J is TRBJ2-2; TRBD1 aligns across 8 bases. The V gene's germline CDR1 is SQVTM and CDR2 ANQGSEA. After removal of 2 bases from V and 2 bases from J, the junction contained 7 bases not matched to a gene. This CDR3 is 16 amino acids long. CDR3 sequence reads: CSVEFRTGRNTGELFF. CDR3 DNA sequence: TGCAGCGTTGAATTTAGGACAGGGAGAAACACCGGGGAGCTGTTTTTT.

Concerning this clone itself: One end of the junction fails to match germline, which may point to a read error. The chain carries TRBV25-1 and TRBJ1-2; 9 bases agree with TRBD1. Looked up from germline, CDR1 is MGHDK and CDR2 is SYGVNS. This CDR3 comprises 13 residues. This chain's CDR3 is CASSEPGTGIGAF. CDR3 DNA: TGTGCCAGCAGTGAGCCCGGGACAGGGATTGGTGCCTTC.

This clone was detected only once. The chain employs TRBV30 and TRBJ1-2; D ambiguous. Germline V gene sequence: CDR1 GTSNPN, CDR2 SVGIG (reference sequence). V lost 4 bases, J lost 6 bases, and 12 bases lay in between. The CDR3 has 12 residues. The CDR3 spells CAWTIGFDGYTF. As DNA, the CDR3 is TGTGCCTGGACAATTGGGTTTGATGGCTACACCTTC.

This chain uses TRBV21-1 with TRBJ2-7; the table's D call, TRBD1, has no DNA check behind it. TRBV21-1 is assigned pseudogene status. The CDR3 totals 14 residues. CDR3 coding DNA: TGTGCCAGCAGCTCGGGACAGCCGACCTACGAGCAGTACTTC. It translates to CASSSGQPTYEQYF.

The chain uses TRBV30 and TRBJ2-3; 9 positions match TRBD2. This CDR3 has 14 amino acids. V lost 1 base and J lost 1; bases outside the gene matches: 0. Germline CDR1 GTSNPN, CDR2 SVGIG (reference sequence). The CDR3 nucleotides read TGTGCCTGGAGTGAGCGGGGGGGCACAGATACGCAGTATTTT. Amino acids: CAWSERGGTDTQYF.

This clone was observed a few times. The V and J genes are TRBV10-2 and TRBJ2-1; 11 bases line up with TRBD2. Per the germline V gene, CDR1 is WSHSY and CDR2 is SAAADI. The CDR3 totals 16 residues. The ends lost 6 bases at V and 5 bases at J; junction bases unmatched: 9. The CDR3, as DNA: TGCGCCAGCAGCTACGATCTAGCGGGGGGTAACAATGAGCAGTTCTTC. Protein product: CASSYDLAGGNNEQFF.

The chain employs TRBV30 and TRBJ1-2; tentative D call: TRBD1 (6 bases). The V and J ends lost 5 bases and 4 bases respectively, with 11 bases between them. This CDR3 contains 12 residues. Germline CDR1 and CDR2: GTSNPN and SVGIG (reference sequence). In DNA form, the CDR3 reads TGTGCCTGGGGAGACAGGTCCTATGGCTACACCTTC. Protein product: CAWGDRSYGYTF.

The chain couples TRBV20-1 to TRBJ2-5; D is unclear. V lost 6 bases and J 7 bases, leaving 3 bases between the germline ends. The CDR3 has 8 residues. CDR1 and CDR2 from the germline V gene are DFQATT and SNEGSKA (reference sequence). CDR3 region: CSAGTQYF. CDR3 in DNA: TGCAGTGCAGGGACCCAGTACTTC.

This clone turned up a few times. The CDR3 reads CASSLSAGQPQHF. The CDR3, as DNA: TGTGCCAGCAGTTTATCAGCCGGCCAGCCCCAGCATTTT. This chain connects TRBV27 to TRBJ1-5; D is ambiguous. V lost 0 bases and J 7 bases, leaving 7 bases between the germline ends. CDR1 MNHEY and CDR2 SMNVEV come from the germline V gene (reference sequence). The CDR3 runs to 13 residues.

This clone has just a few counts. The gene calls are TRBV15 and TRBJ2-2; D perhaps matches TRBD1 (5 bases). CDR1 and CDR2 (germline): LNHNV, YYDKDF (reference sequence). V was shortened by 2 bases and J by 9 bases, with 13 bases between the two germline ends. There are 14 residues in the CDR3. The CDR3 DNA is TGTGCCACCAGCAGACCAGGGTTAACTAGGGAGCTGTTTTTT. Protein product: CATSRPGLTRELFF.

The chain is built from TRBV4-3 and TRBJ2-7; no definite D call. This CDR3 contains 13 residues. Trimming stripped 0 bases from V and 3 bases from J, with 6 bases between. CDR1 is LGHNA, CDR2 YSLEER, per germline. CDR3 in amino acids: CASSQERNYEQYF. CDR3 nucleotides: TGCGCCAGCAGCCAAGAGAGGAACTACGAGCAGTACTTC.

As concerns this clone: The same CDR3 is also encoded by other DNA sequences in this sample. The chain has TRBV29-1 and TRBJ1-1; D is possibly TRBD1 (5 bases). CDR1 and CDR2 (germline): SQVTM, ANQGSEA. The CDR3 is 11 residues long. Trimming removed 4 bases at V and 5 bases at J, with 8 bases between. CDR3 residues: CSVVGGTEAFF. In DNA, the CDR3 is TGCAGCGTTGTCGGGGGGACTGAAGCTTTCTTT.

The rearrangement uses TRBV29-1 and TRBJ2-7; D possibly corresponds to TRBD1 (8 bases). The CDR3 runs 13 residues. The germline V gene has CDR1 SQVTM and CDR2 ANQGSEA. The V and J ends lost 6 bases and 3 bases respectively, with 15 bases between them. In DNA, the CDR3 is TGCAGCGTCCAACAGGGGGGGAGCTACGAGCAGTACTTC. Amino acids: CSVQQGGSYEQYF.